The 8 T cell receptor beta chains below come from one sample, sequenced in a study of human T cells and chemical hapten exposure. Time point: patch test 1, 2 weeks after DPC sensitization. The treatment here: therapeutic diphenylcyclopropenone sensitization with weekly scalp DPC. TCRdb re-derived calls from the RACE reads in MiXCR, one entry per CDR3 protein. This table has 180,000 or so distinct CDR3 sequences, approximately 20% appearing once. Sequenced material: whole blood, taken in connection with sensitization to the hapten diphenylcyclopropenone (DPC). The receptors originated from a woman between 45 and 60 years old with alopecia areata. Some clones in this sample may be carry-over from other donors' samples.

This clonotype was counted only a few times. V is TRBV20-1 and J is TRBJ2-2, with 14 bases fitting TRBD2. CDR1 and CDR2 from the germline V gene are DFQATT and SNEGSKA (reference sequence). V lost 4 bases, J lost 6 bases, and 10 bases stayed unmatched. The length of the CDR3 is 17 residues. The CDR3 protein is CSATSQTSGRAAGELFF. The CDR3 DNA reads as TGCAGTGCTACCTCCCAGACTAGCGGGAGGGCCGCCGGGGAGCTGTTTTTT.

This clonotype was detected only a few times. The rearrangement uses TRBV10-3 and TRBJ1-1; D uncertain. The CDR3 consists of 12 residues. The V end was cut by 8 bases, the J end by 5 bases, with 12 bases between. Germline lookup yields CDR1 ENHRY and CDR2 SYGVKD. The CDR3 DNA reads as TGTGCCATCCAAGAGGTGGGTACTGAAGCTTTCTTT. Its protein product is CAIQEVGTEAFF.

The gene calls are TRBV7-8 and TRBJ2-7; D is possibly TRBD2 (6 bases). V was clipped by 5 bases and J by 1 base, with 12 bases between them. The CDR3 has 14 residues. Germline loops: CDR1 SGHVS, CDR2 FQNEAQ. CDR3 nucleotide sequence: TGTGCCAGCAGCCCGGGGAGGATATCCTACGAGCAGTACTTC. Amino acids: CASSPGRISYEQYF.

The chain has TRBV5-1 and TRBJ2-2, with 8 bases fitting TRBD2. The CDR3 sequence is 16 residues long. The J segment lost 1 base and the V segment lost 0 bases, leaving 2 bases of the junction unmatched. Per the germline V gene, CDR1 is SGHRS and CDR2 is YFSETQ. In DNA form, the CDR3 reads TGCGCCAGCAGCTTGGGAACTAGCGGGAACACCGGGGAGCTGTTTTTT. Its translation: CASSLGTSGNTGELFF.

The J gene is TRBJ2-7, the V gene TRBV20-1; D may correspond to TRBD1 or TRBD2 (6 bases each). Germline-derived CDR1 and CDR2 are DFQATT and SNEGSKA (reference sequence). V was pared by 5 bases and J by 12 bases, with 23 bases between. This CDR3 spans 13 amino acids. The CDR3 nucleotides read TGCAGTGCTCCCGCCACCTCGGGGGCGCGGGCGTACTTC. Its translation: CSAPATSGARAYF.

This clonotype was picked up a small number of times. This chain uses TRBV27 with TRBJ1-1; a possible D gene is TRBD1 (5 bases). In germline, CDR1 is MNHEY, CDR2 SMNVEV (reference sequence). V lost 3 bases and J lost 1, with 9 bases in between. The CDR3 is 14 residues long. The CDR3 DNA reads as TGTGCCAGCAGTTTTAGGGGAACGAACACTGAAGCTTTCTTT. As protein: CASSFRGTNTEAFF.

This clonotype was seen a handful of times. The V call is TRBV2, the J call TRBJ2-7, with D maybe TRBD1 (5 bases). The CDR3 is 15 amino acids. V dropped 1 base and J dropped 2 bases, with 12 bases sitting between them. Germline V gives CDR1 SNHLY, CDR2 FYNNEI. The CDR3 is CASSEGQGRAYEQYF. DNA for the CDR3: TGTGCCAGCAGTGAAGGTCAGGGAAGGGCCTACGAGCAGTACTTC. Based on the CDR3 plus reference TRBV2 and TRBJ2-7, the full variable domain is EPEVTQTPSHQVTQMGQEVILRCVPISNHLYFYWYRQILGQKVEFLVSFYNNEISEKSEIFDDQFSVERPDGSNFTLKIRSTKLEDSAMYFCASSEGQGRAYEQYFGPGTRLTVT.

V gene TRBV5-1 combines with J gene TRBJ2-7; no firm D call. The CDR3 is 15 amino acids. V dropped 0 bases and J dropped 5 bases, with 15 bases sitting between them. Germline CDR1 is SGHRS and CDR2 is YFSETQ. This chain's CDR3 is CASSLGVGDKDEQYF. The CDR3 DNA sequence: TGCGCCAGCAGCTTGGGAGTTGGCGACAAGGACGAGCAGTACTTC.